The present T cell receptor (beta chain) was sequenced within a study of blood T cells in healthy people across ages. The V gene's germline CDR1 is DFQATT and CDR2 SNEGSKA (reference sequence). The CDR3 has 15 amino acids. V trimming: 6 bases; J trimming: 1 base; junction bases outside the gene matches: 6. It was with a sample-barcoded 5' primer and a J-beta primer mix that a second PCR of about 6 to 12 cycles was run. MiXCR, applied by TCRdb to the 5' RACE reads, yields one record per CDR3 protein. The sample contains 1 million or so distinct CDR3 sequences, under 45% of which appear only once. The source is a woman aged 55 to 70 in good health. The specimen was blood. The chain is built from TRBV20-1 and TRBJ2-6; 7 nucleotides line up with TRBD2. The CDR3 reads CSALGRGSGANVLTF. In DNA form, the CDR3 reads TGCAGTGCCCTAGGGCGGGGGTCTGGGGCCAACGTCCTGACTTTC.